The 22 T cell receptor beta chains below were found in one sample sequenced in a study of T cells in Graves' hyperthyroidism and ophthalmopathy. What was amplified from RNA transcripts were TCR beta CDR3 regions. In the first-round RT-PCR of the TCR CDR3, the HTBI primer set was used. TCRdb recomputed calls from the multiplex PCR reads with MiXCR, one row per CDR3 protein. The sample holds a few hundred thousand distinct CDR3 sequences, approximately 15% seen once. The specimen sequenced was blood. The origin of the receptors is a woman aged 18-29 years with Graves' hyperthyroidism.

As regards this clonotype: A much more abundant neighbour one base away suggests this may be a read error. The chain uses TRBV15 and TRBJ2-1; a weak D match, TRBD1 (5 bases). The V gene's germline CDR1 is LNHNV and CDR2 YYDKDF (reference sequence). This CDR3 is built from 12 residues. CDR3 sequence: CVTRVSYNEQFF. The DNA for the CDR3 is TGTGTCACCAGGGTTTCCTACAATGAGCAGTTCTTC. Complete variable domain (other parts from reference TRBV15 and TRBJ2-1): DAMVIQNPRYQVTQFGKPVTLSCSQTLNHNVMYWYQQKSSQAPKLLFHYYDKDFNNEADTPDNFQSRRPNTSFCFLDIRSPGLGDTAMYLCVTRVSYNEQFFGPGTRLTVL.

In its sample, this clonotype was seen many times. This sequence joins TRBV28 and TRBJ2-5; D uncertain. Germline-derived CDR1 and CDR2 are MDHEN and SYDVKM. The CDR3 covers 14 residues. With 2 bases removed from V and 7 bases from J, the gap between germline ends came to 14 bases. The CDR3 spells CASSLGHNSGTQYF. DNA of the CDR3: TGTGCCAGCAGTTTAGGCCACAACTCGGGGACCCAGTACTTC. Full variable domain (outside the CDR3, taken from reference TRBV28 and TRBJ2-5): DVKVTQSSRYLVKRTGEKVFLECVQDMDHENMFWYRQDPGLGLRLIYFSYDVKMKEKGDIPEGYSVSREKKERFSLILESASTNQTSMYLCASSLGHNSGTQYFGPGTRLLVL.

The chain joins TRBV29-1 to TRBJ1-3; perhaps TRBD1 as D (6 bases). V was trimmed by 7 bases and J by 0 bases, leaving 13 bases between them. The CDR3 covers 14 residues. Germline V gene sequence: CDR1 SQVTM, CDR2 ANQGSEA. The CDR3 DNA follows: TGCAGCGCTTCAGGGGTTACCTCTGGAAACACCATATATTTT. This encodes CSASGVTSGNTIYF.

This clonotype appeared many times. The chain has TRBV29-1 and TRBJ2-7; 11 positions match TRBD2. The trim removed 4 bases at V and 5 bases at J, leaving 4 bases unmatched. The length of the CDR3 is 13 residues. The germline V gene has CDR1 SQVTM and CDR2 ANQGSEA. CDR3 in amino acids: CSVVAGGSHEQYF. The DNA of the CDR3 is TGCAGCGTTGTAGCGGGAGGGTCCCACGAGCAGTACTTC.

This clonotype appeared a few times. The chain's CDR3 is CASSDESGGDRPNSQPQHF. CDR3 DNA sequence: TGTGCCAGCAGTGACGAGTCTGGGGGAGACAGGCCGAATTCTCAGCCCCAGCATTTT. The chain links TRBV6-4 to TRBJ1-5; possibly TRBD1 for D (6 bases). V was shortened by 2 bases and J by 6 bases, with 26 bases between the two germline ends. This CDR3 is built from 19 residues. CDR1 and CDR2 (germline): MRHNA, SNTAGT.

In its sample, this clonotype was seen many times. As DNA, the CDR3 is TGTGCCAGCAAATCTAGCGGGGCCCTCTCGGAGCAGTTCTTC. Translation: CASKSSGALSEQFF. The V call is TRBV2, the J call TRBJ2-1; 9 bases map to TRBD2. The CDR3 is made up of 14 amino acids. Germline V gene sequence: CDR1 SNHLY, CDR2 FYNNEI. V shed 7 bases, J shed 10 bases, and the junction held 11 bases outside the gene matches.

This clonotype was recorded at least ten times. The chain joins TRBV30 to TRBJ1-2; TRBD1 is a possible D gene (6 bases). CDR3 length: 13 amino acids. Germline V CDR1 and CDR2: GTSNPN, SVGIG (reference sequence). The V and J ends lost 2 bases and 6 bases respectively, with 13 bases between them. The CDR3 loop reads CAWSLNTGHGYTF. The DNA of the CDR3 is TGTGCCTGGAGTTTAAACACAGGGCATGGCTACACCTTC.

The chain carries TRBV11-3 and TRBJ2-1; 10 nucleotides line up with TRBD2. The CDR3 loop spans 16 amino acids. J was trimmed by 5 bases and V by 5 bases; bases with no gene match: 9. CDR1 is SGHNT, CDR2 YENEEA, per germline. In nucleotides, the CDR3 is TGTGCCAGCAGCCTACTAGCGGGATTCGGGGACAATGAGCAGTTCTTC. Translating gives CASSLLAGFGDNEQFF.

This clonotype turned up a few times. The gene calls are TRBV29-1 and TRBJ1-2, with a weak D call TRBD1 (5 bases). Between the trimmed V and J ends, which lost 4 bases and 4 bases, there was a span of 10 bases. The CDR3 totals 12 residues. The germline V gene encodes CDR1 SQVTM and CDR2 ANQGSEA. The chain's CDR3 is CSVGEGRYGYTF. CDR3 bases: TGCAGCGTTGGGGAGGGACGCTATGGCTACACCTTC. The whole variable domain, remainder taken from reference TRBV29-1 and TRBJ1-2, is SAVISQKPSRDICQRGTSLTIQCQVDSQVTMMFWYRQQPGQSLTLIATANQGSEATYESGFVIDKFPISRPNLTFSTLTVSNMSPEDSSIYLCSVGEGRYGYTFGSGTRLTVV.

The chain has TRBV20-1 and TRBJ2-7; D is tentatively TRBD1 or TRBD2 (5 bases each). This CDR3 contains 12 residues. V gave up 4 bases and J gave up 4 bases, with 11 bases separating them. Germline CDR1 reads DFQATT; CDR2 reads SNEGSKA (reference sequence). Here the CDR3 reads CSANEGRYEQYF. CDR3 DNA sequence: TGCAGTGCTAACGAGGGACGGTACGAGCAGTACTTC.

This clonotype was seen only a few times. CDR3 DNA: TGTGCCATCCAGGGACAGGGGGACGGGGAGCTGTTTTTT. This translates into CAIQGQGDGELFF. The chain combines TRBV10-3 with TRBJ2-2; 11 nucleotides match TRBD1. Germline V gene data show CDR1 as ENHRY and CDR2 as SYGVKD. V shed 8 bases, J shed 7 bases, and the junction held 3 bases outside the gene matches. CDR3 length: 13 residues.

This clonotype was seen many times. This rearrangement joins TRBV2 to TRBJ2-5; 10 nucleotides match TRBD2. J gave up 1 base and V 3 bases, and 5 bases lay outside the gene matches. Germline V gene sequence: CDR1 SNHLY, CDR2 FYNNEI. The CDR3 has 16 amino acids. CDR3 sequence: CASSDWTSGLQETQYF. The CDR3 DNA sequence: TGTGCCAGCAGTGATTGGACTAGCGGACTCCAAGAGACCCAGTACTTC. Full variable domain (outside the CDR3, taken from reference TRBV2 and TRBJ2-5): EPEVTQTPSHQVTQMGQEVILRCVPISNHLYFYWYRQILGQKVEFLVSFYNNEISEKSEIFDDQFSVERPDGSNFTLKIRSTKLEDSAMYFCASSDWTSGLQETQYFGPGTRLLVL.

This clonotype was seen ten or more times. The chain carries TRBV11-3 and TRBJ2-1; the match to TRBD1 covers 9 bases. Looked up from germline, CDR1 is SGHNT and CDR2 is YENEEA. V was clipped by 5 bases and J by 4 bases; unmatched bases: 6. CDR3 length: 15 amino acids. This CDR3 reads CASSRPGTGYNEQFF. The DNA of the CDR3 is TGTGCCAGCAGCCGTCCCGGGACAGGGTACAATGAGCAGTTCTTC.

This clonotype was picked up one time. The rearrangement uses TRBV30 and TRBJ2-1, with TRBD2 matching 9 bases. From germline, CDR1 is GTSNPN and CDR2 SVGIG (reference sequence). Unmatched junction bases numbered 12, after V lost 4 bases and J lost 8 bases. CDR3 length: 15 residues. DNA of the CDR3: TGTGCCTGGAACCTCGGCGGGAGGGCCGTTGATGAGCAGTTCTTC. This translates into CAWNLGGRAVDEQFF.

This clonotype was recorded many times. V usage is TRBV18 and J usage is TRBJ2-3, with TRBD1 matching 7 bases. Germline V gives CDR1 KGHSH, CDR2 LQKENI. With V trimmed by 6 bases and J by 1 base, 4 bases remained unmatched. This CDR3 region has 14 residues. The CDR3 protein is CASSIGQGTDTQYF. The DNA of the CDR3 is TGTGCCAGCTCTATCGGACAGGGCACAGATACGCAGTATTTT. The full variable domain, its missing parts supplied by reference TRBV18 and TRBJ2-3, is NAGVMQNPRHLVRRRGQEARLRCSPMKGHSHVYWYRQLPEEGLKFMVYLQKENIIDESGMPKERFSAEFPKEGPSILRIQQVVRGDSAAYFCASSIGQGTDTQYFGPGTRLTVL.

The chain combines TRBV6-5 with TRBJ2-1, with D possibly matching TRBD1 (6 bases). The CDR3 is 16 amino acids. Germline assignment: CDR1 MNHEY and CDR2 SVGAGI. The ends were cut back, 2 bases at V and 2 bases at J, with 13 bases in the middle. The CDR3 DNA reads TGTGCCAGCAGTTACGAGAGGACAGCCACCTACAATGAGCAGTTCTTC. It is translated as CASSYERTATYNEQFF.

This clonotype was detected many times. The chain is built from TRBV30 and TRBJ1-2, with D tentatively TRBD1 (6 bases). This CDR3 is 14 amino acids long. V shed 2 bases and J shed 3 bases, with 13 bases lying between them. The germline V gene encodes CDR1 GTSNPN and CDR2 SVGIG (reference sequence). The CDR3 loop reads CAWSRGQGYYGYTF. The CDR3 bases are TGTGCCTGGAGTCGCGGGCAGGGGTACTATGGCTACACCTTC. The variable domain in full, with the rest retrieved from reference TRBV30 and TRBJ1-2, is SQTIHQWPATLVQPVGSPLSLECTVEGTSNPNLYWYRQAAGRGLQLLFYSVGIGQISSEVPQNLSASRPQDRQFILSSKKLLLSDSGFYLCAWSRGQGYYGYTFGSGTRLTVV.

The table lists this clonotype with many counts. The rearrangement uses TRBV11-3 and TRBJ1-6; weak D call: TRBD1 (6 bases). V was pared by 8 bases and J by 7 bases, with 12 bases between. Germline values: CDR1 SGHNT, CDR2 YENEEA. The length of the CDR3 is 13 residues. The CDR3 DNA reads TGTGCCAGCGGAACAGGGAAGAATTCACCCCTCCACTTT. Amino acids: CASGTGKNSPLHF.

In this sample, this clonotype turned up many times. This chain joins TRBV5-1 and TRBJ1-4; weak D call: TRBD1 (5 bases). This CDR3 is built from 16 residues. Trimming took 3 bases from V and 3 from J, leaving 15 bases between them. The germline V gene encodes CDR1 SGHRS and CDR2 YFSETQ. The CDR3 nucleotides are TGCGCCAGCAGCTCGGGGGGGGGACTCCCTAATGAAAAACTGTTTTTT. Translating it yields CASSSGGGLPNEKLFF. The full variable domain, completed using reference TRBV5-1 and TRBJ1-4, is KAGVTQTPRYLIKTRGQQVTLSCSPISGHRSVSWYQQTPGQGLQFLFEYFSETQRNKGNFPGRFSGRQFSNSRSEMNVSTLELGDSALYLCASSSGGGLPNEKLFFGSGTQLSVL.

This clonotype was observed a handful of times. The rearrangement uses TRBV6-5 and TRBJ2-7; D perhaps matches TRBD2 (5 bases). CDR1 MNHEY and CDR2 SVGAGI come from the germline V gene. The CDR3 extends over 15 amino acids. V was clipped by 0 bases and J by 6 bases, with 15 bases between them. The DNA for the CDR3 is TGTGCCAGCAGTTACTCGAGTGAGGGATGGAGCGAGCAGTACTTC. Translated: CASSYSSEGWSEQYF.

This clonotype was seen repeatedly, ten times or more. The V and J genes are TRBV10-3 and TRBJ2-2, with 14 bases aligning to TRBD2. The V and J ends lost 3 bases and 7 bases, in that order; junction bases with no gene match: 13. The V gene's germline CDR1 is ENHRY and CDR2 SYGVKD. This CDR3 contains 19 residues. DNA for the CDR3: TGTGCCATCAGTGACAACCGGGGGACTAGCGGGAGCCTAGTCGGGGAGCTGTTTTTT. Protein: CAISDNRGTSGSLVGELFF.

This clonotype was recorded many times. This chain links TRBV25-1 with TRBJ2-1; TRBD2 matches at 10 bases. CDR1 is MGHDK, CDR2 SYGVNS, per germline. J lost 6 bases, V lost 9 bases, and 2 bases had no gene match. The CDR3 has 12 residues. CDR3 nucleotide sequence: TGTGCCAGTCTAGCGGGAGTCAATGAGCAGTTCTTC. Translated: CASLAGVNEQFF.